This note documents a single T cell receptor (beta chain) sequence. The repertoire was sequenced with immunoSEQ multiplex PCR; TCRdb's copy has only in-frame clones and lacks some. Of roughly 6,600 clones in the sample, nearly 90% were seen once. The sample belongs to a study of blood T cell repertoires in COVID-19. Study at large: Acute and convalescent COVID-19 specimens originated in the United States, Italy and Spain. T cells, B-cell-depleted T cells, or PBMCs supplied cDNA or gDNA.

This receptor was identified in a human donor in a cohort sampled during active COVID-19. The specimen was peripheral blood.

In DNA form, the CDR3 reads TGTGCCAGCAGTGAGGGACAGGCCTATGGCTACACCTTC. Its protein is CASSEGQAYGYTF. This chain links TRBV6-1 with TRBJ1-2; 8 bases line up with TRBD1. From germline, CDR1 is MNHNS and CDR2 SASEGT. The CDR3 consists of 13 residues. Losses at the gene ends were 3 bases for V and 4 bases for J; bases not matched to a gene: 1.